This is a list of T cell receptor beta chains from one sample in a study of Graves' ophthalmopathy and Graves' hyperthyroidism. TCRdb reprocessed the multiplex PCR reads with MiXCR, giving one entry per CDR3 protein. The sample lists roughly 60,000 distinct CDR3 sequences, 45% to 55% occurring once. Sequencing was performed on peripheral blood. Receptor source: an adult woman with Graves' ophthalmopathy. CDR3s include the opening cysteine and the closing phenylalanine or tryptophan. The D gene is left open where the match is weak. Only some rows state a clone size, as once, few, many or a class for expanded clones.

17,TRBJ2-5,TRBV7-3,TRBD2,many,TGTGCCAGCAGCTTAGGGGGGGGCGGGAGGGCCATGGAGACCCAGTACTTC,CASSLGGGGRAMETQYF
16,TRBJ2-7,TRBV4-1,TRBD2,many,TGCGCCAGCAGCCAAGAACCCTATGGGACTAGCAACGAGCAGTACTTC,CASSQEPYGTSNEQYF
19,TRBJ2-1,TRBV4-3,TRBD2,many,TGCGCCAGCAGCCAAGGGACTAGCGGGAGCGGAGAGGCCTACAATGAGCAGTTCTTC,CASSQGTSGSGEAYNEQFF
12,TRBJ1-1,TRBV19,.,few,TGTGCCAGTAGCTGGGGCGCAGGTGAAGCTTTCTTT,CASSWGAGEAFF
17,TRBJ2-3,TRBV14,.,.,TGTGCCAGCAGCCAAGTTGCCGGGGCGACTAGCACAGATACGCAGTATTTT,CASSQVAGATSTDTQYF
17,TRBJ1-4,TRBV5-5,TRBD1,many,TGTGCCAGCAGCTTTCGGACAGGGCCTGCAACTAATGAAAAACTGTTTTTT,CASSFRTGPATNEKLFF
18,TRBJ2-1,TRBV19,.,.,TGTGCCAGTAGTACGGGCGGGGCGCACGGACTACTAGGGAATGAGCAGTTCTTC,CASSTGGAHGLLGNEQFF
14,TRBJ2-1,TRBV7-2,TRBD2,.,TGTGCGAGCAGGACTAGCGGGGCAAACAATGAGCAGTTCTTC,CASRTSGANNEQFF
15,TRBJ1-2,TRBV9,.,many,TGTGCCAGCAGCGTAGGCCGAGACATAGGGATCGGCTACACCTTC,CASSVGRDIGIGYTF
16,TRBJ2-1,TRBV13,.,.,TGTGCCAGCAGCTTACTTCAAATGGGGGCAAGCTGCGAGCAGTTCTTC,CASSLLQMGASCEQFF
14,TRBJ2-7,TRBV5-4,.,.,TGTGCCAGCAGCTTGAGGACAGTTCTTAACGAGCAGTACTTC,CASSLRTVLNEQYF
14,TRBJ1-1,TRBV12-3/TRBV12-4,.,many,TGTGCCAGCAGCCATGAGTGGGGAACCACTGAAGCTTTCTTT,CASSHEWGTTEAFF
13,TRBJ2-5,TRBV6-2/TRBV6-3,.,many,TGTGCCAGCATCACCTCGGGGGCAGAGACCCAGTACTTC,CASITSGAETQYF
13,TRBJ1-5,TRBV5-8,.,many,TGTGCCAGCAGCCTCCGGACCCGGCCGCCCCAGCATTTT,CASSLRTRPPQHF
15,TRBJ2-1,TRBV10-3,TRBD2,.,TGTGCCATCAGTGAGACCAGCGGGGTGGACAATGAGCAGTTCTTC,CAISETSGVDNEQFF
13,TRBJ1-1,TRBV4-1,.,many,TGCGCCAGCAGCCAAGTAGGGCGAACTGAAGCTTTCTTT,CASSQVGRTEAFF
15,TRBJ2-7,TRBV11-2,TRBD1,many,TGTGCCAGCAGCCACCCCGGACAGGGTGTGCAAGAGCAGTACTTC,CASSHPGQGVQEQYF
12,TRBJ1-5,TRBV2,.,.,TGTGCCAGCAGTGAAACCCCTTCCCCCCAGCATTTT,CASSETPSPQHF
14,TRBJ1-1,TRBV9,.,.,TGTGCCAGCAGCGTAACAGGGACGAACACTGAAGCTTTCTTT,CASSVTGTNTEAFF
13,TRBJ2-7,TRBV20-1,TRBD2,few,TGCAGTGCTAGACTAGCGGGAGAGGACGAGCAGTACTTC,CSARLAGEDEQYF
16,TRBJ1-1,TRBV5-1,.,many,TGCGCCAGCAGCTTGGCCCAGGGATTGTTGAACACTGAAGCTTTCTTT,CASSLAQGLLNTEAFF
13,TRBJ2-7,TRBV28,TRBD1,many,TGTGCCAGCAGTTTGGTACAGGGGGACGAGCAGTACTTC,CASSLVQGDEQYF
14,TRBJ2-3,TRBV27,.,many,TGTGCCACCGCGTTAGTCATACACACAGATACGCAGTATTTT,CATALVIHTDTQYF
14,TRBJ2-5,TRBV12-3/TRBV12-4,.,.,TGTGCTAGTGGTTTGGGAAGGATCCAAGAGACCCAGTACTTC,CASGLGRIQETQYF
12,TRBJ1-5,TRBV19,.,.,TGTGCCAGTAGTCCCAGGGGTGGACCCCAGCATTTT,CASSPRGGPQHF
15,TRBJ2-2,TRBV12-3/TRBV12-4,TRBD2,many,TGTGCCAGCAGTTTAGCGGGAGGGATAGCCGGGGAGCTGTTTTTT,CASSLAGGIAGELFF
13,TRBJ1-1,TRBV19,.,.,TGTGCCAGTGGTATTGGGGCGAGCACTGAAGCTTTCTTT,CASGIGASTEAFF
16,TRBJ2-3,TRBV24-1,TRBD1,.,TGTGCCACCAGTGACCCGGGACAGGTGTTGGGAGATACGCAGTATTTT,CATSDPGQVLGDTQYF
16,TRBJ2-5,TRBV7-9,TRBD2,.,TGTGCCAGCAGCTTGCTAGCGGGAGGGTCGTCAGAGACCCAGTACTTC,CASSLLAGGSSETQYF
16,TRBJ2-1,TRBV7-3,.,.,TGTGCCAGCAGCTTACTCTTCGCTAGCTCCTACAATGAGCAGTTCTTC,CASSLLFASSYNEQFF
16,TRBJ2-7,TRBV20-1,.,many,TGCAGTGCTAGAGTGTCGTACTGGGCCAGGGATCGCGAGCAGTACTTC,CSARVSYWARDREQYF
15,TRBJ2-7,TRBV20-1,TRBD1,.,TGCAGTGCTAGAGTAGGACAGGGGAGTTGGTACGAGCAGTACTTC,CSARVGQGSWYEQYF
14,TRBJ2-2,TRBV19,TRBD2,.,TGTGCCACGAGGACTAGCGGGGACACCGGGGAGCTGTTTTTT,CATRTSGDTGELFF
14,TRBJ2-1,TRBV5-8,TRBD1,many,TGTGCCAGCAGGACCGGGACAGCAAACAATGAGCAGTTCTTC,CASRTGTANNEQFF
15,TRBJ1-1,TRBV15,.,.,TGTGCCACCAGCAGGGATAAACAGGGAAACACTGAAGCTTTCTTT,CATSRDKQGNTEAFF
12,TRBJ2-6,TRBV28,TRBD1,once,TGTGCCAGCAGCCTACAGGGGAACACTGAAGCTTTC,CASSLQGNTEAF
15,TRBJ1-4,TRBV9,.,.,TGTGCCAGCAGCGTAGGAGCAGGTGTTGCTGAAAAACTGTTTTTT,CASSVGAGVAEKLFF
16,TRBJ2-7,TRBV10-3,TRBD2,.,TGTGCCATCTGCAGTCCAAGGGGAGGGCCATCCTACGAGCAGTACTTC,CAICSPRGGPSYEQYF
12,TRBJ2-2,TRBV6-5,.,.,TGTGCCAGCAACAGCCGGGACGGGGAGCTGTTTTTT,CASNSRDGELFF
13,TRBJ1-2,TRBV6-6,.,.,TGTGCCAGCAGTTACTCCGGGGACTATGGCTACACCTTC,CASSYSGDYGYTF
17,TRBJ2-7,TRBV7-8,TRBD2,.,TGTGCCAGCAGCTTAAGGGGGACTAGCGGGGTGACCTACGAGCAGTACTTC,CASSLRGTSGVTYEQYF
15,TRBJ1-2,TRBV19,.,many,TGTGCCAGGGCCCGGGGGGGCAAGGTCGATTATGGCTACACCTTC,CARARGGKVDYGYTF